This T cell receptor (beta chain) is from a study of patients and donors after allogeneic stem cell transplantation. The sample holds a few counts of this clonotype. Germline V lookup: CDR1 LGHNA, CDR2 YSLEER. V lost 0 bases to trimming and J lost 6 bases, with 8 bases between them. The CDR3 has 13 amino acids. MiXCR was run by TCRdb on the RT-PCR reads, yielding one entry per CDR3 protein. The sample lists around 200,000 distinct CDR3 sequences; 38% were seen once. This chain connects TRBV4-3 to TRBJ1-1; D gene ambiguous. This receptor was taken from a human donor who was either an allogeneic HSCT recipient or a stem cell or donor lymphocyte infusion donor (not recorded which). It is not recorded whose cells these are; they may come from a transplant donor. Material: blood, either unsorted or a sorted T cell fraction (not recorded which). Here the CDR3 DNA reads TGCGCCAGCAGCCAAGATACATGGGCTGAAGCTTTCTTT. This codes for CASSQDTWAEAFF.